The entry below gives a single T cell receptor (beta chain) sequence along with its context. Libraries were prepared by immunoSEQ multiplex PCR; TCRdb keeps only in-frame clonotypes and omits some of them. The data show 40,000 to 50,000 clones, 88% seen once. The data were obtained in a study of blood T cell repertoires in COVID-19. Study-level information: From T cells, B-cell-depleted T cells, or PBMCs came the material, which was cDNA or gDNA.

The ends were cut back, 8 bases at V and 0 bases at J, with 10 bases in the middle. This CDR3 spans 13 amino acids. Sequenced material: peripheral blood. This receptor was identified in a human donor in a cohort sampled during active COVID-19. V and J are TRBV12-3 or TRBV12-4 and TRBJ1-2, with unresolved D. The DNA for the CDR3 is TGTGCCAGCGGGCCGCCGGCTAACTATGGCTACACCTTC. It is translated as CASGPPANYGYTF.